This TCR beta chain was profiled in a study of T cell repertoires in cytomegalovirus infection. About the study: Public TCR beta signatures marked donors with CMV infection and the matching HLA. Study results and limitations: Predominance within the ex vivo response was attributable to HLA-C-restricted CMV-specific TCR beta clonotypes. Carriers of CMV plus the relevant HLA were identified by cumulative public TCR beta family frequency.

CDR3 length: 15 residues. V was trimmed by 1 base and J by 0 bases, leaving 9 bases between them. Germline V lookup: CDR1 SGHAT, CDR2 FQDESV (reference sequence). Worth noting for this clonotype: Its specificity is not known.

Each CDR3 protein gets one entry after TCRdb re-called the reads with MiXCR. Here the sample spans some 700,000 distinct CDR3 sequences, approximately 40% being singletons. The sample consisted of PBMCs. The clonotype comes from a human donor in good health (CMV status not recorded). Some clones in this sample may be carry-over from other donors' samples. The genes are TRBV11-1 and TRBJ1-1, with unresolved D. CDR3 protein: CASSLGRGVNTEAFF. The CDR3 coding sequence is TGTGCCAGCAGCTTAGGGCGCGGGGTGAACACTGAAGCTTTCTTT. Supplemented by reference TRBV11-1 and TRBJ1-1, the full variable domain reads EAEVAQSPRYKITEKSQAVAFWCDPISGHATLYWYRQILGQGPELLVQFQDESVVDDSQLPKDRFSAERLKGVDSTLKIQPAELGDSAMYLCASSLGRGVNTEAFFGQGTRLTVV.